The 7 T cell receptor beta chains below all came from one sample that was sequenced in a study of molecular identifiers for immune sequencing clone quantification. TCRdb re-called the PCR reads with MiXCR, one entry per CDR3 protein. The repertoire holds about 320,000 distinct CDR3 sequences, roughly a quarter seen once, with 0.65% to 0.75% in the top ten. The sample was naive CD8+ T cells from blood, with Jurkat cell RNA spiked in. Documented subset: FACS-sorted CD8+CD4-CCR7+CD45RA+ naive T cells. These receptors were obtained from a human donor in good health. Some libraries in this study had Jurkat cell RNA spiked in.

This clonotype was counted only a few times. An end of the junction differs from the germline gene, which may be a read error. The V gene is TRBV19, the J gene TRBJ1-3, with no clear D. The germline V gene encodes CDR1 LNHDA and CDR2 SQIVND (reference sequence). The CDR3 extends over 20 amino acids. CDR3 sequence (DNA): TGTGTCAGTAGTATACCTTCAATTCCCCCACACGGAGGGCCTGGAAACACCATATATTTT. It encodes CVSSIPSIPPHGGPGNTIYF.

A few counts support this clonotype. V is TRBV14 and J is TRBJ2-1; TRBD1 agrees at 9 bases. With V trimmed by 1 base and J by 10 bases, 8 bases remained unmatched. The germline gives CDR1 SGHDN, CDR2 FVKESK. The CDR3 runs 15 residues. The DNA of the CDR3 is TGTGCCAGCAGCCAAGTTTGGACAGGGGCTTTGGAGCAGTTCTTC. Translation: CASSQVWTGALEQFF.

V usage is TRBV6-2 or TRBV6-3 and J usage is TRBJ1-2; D unresolved. The CDR3 spans 15 residues. The germline gives CDR1 MNHEY, CDR2 SVGEGT. V was shortened by 5 bases and J by 0 bases, with 13 bases between the two germline ends. The CDR3, as DNA: TGTGCCAGCAGTGGAGAATTGGGCACTAACTATGGCTACACCTTC. Its translation: CASSGELGTNYGYTF.

The chain joins TRBV3-1 to TRBJ2-2; the match to TRBD1 covers 7 bases. V gave up 2 bases and J gave up 3 bases; unmatched junction bases: 6. Germline V gene data show CDR1 as LGHDT and CDR2 as YNNKEL (reference sequence). The length of the CDR3 is 16 residues. In DNA, the CDR3 is TGTGCCAGCAGCCAATCCTGGGACAGATACACCGGGGAGCTGTTTTTT. Protein product: CASSQSWDRYTGELFF.

V usage is TRBV7-2 and J usage is TRBJ2-7; 7 bases map to TRBD1. With V trimmed by 0 bases and J by 3 bases, 2 bases remained unmatched. The germline V gene encodes CDR1 SGHTA and CDR2 FQGNSA. There are 14 residues in the CDR3. As DNA, the CDR3 is TGTGCCAGCAGCTTAGCTACAGGGGACTACGAGCAGTACTTC. The encoded protein is CASSLATGDYEQYF.

The chain recombines TRBV29-1 with TRBJ1-5; D not certain. Germline CDR1 is SQVTM and CDR2 is ANQGSEA. This CDR3 is built from 15 residues. Trimming stripped 0 bases from V and 4 bases from J, with 13 bases between. Here the CDR3 DNA reads TGCAGCGTTGAAGATCTCGGGCACTCGAATCAGCCCCAGCATTTT. Protein sequence: CSVEDLGHSNQPQHF.

The chain links TRBV7-9 to TRBJ2-3, with D hard to call. The CDR3 is 17 amino acids. V dropped 2 bases and J dropped 2 bases, with 17 bases sitting between them. Germline-derived CDR1 and CDR2 are SEHNR and FQNEAQ (reference sequence). CDR3 sequence reads: CASSLKYSPPHTDTQYF. CDR3 DNA: TGTGCCAGCAGCTTAAAATATAGCCCCCCTCACACAGATACGCAGTATTTT.